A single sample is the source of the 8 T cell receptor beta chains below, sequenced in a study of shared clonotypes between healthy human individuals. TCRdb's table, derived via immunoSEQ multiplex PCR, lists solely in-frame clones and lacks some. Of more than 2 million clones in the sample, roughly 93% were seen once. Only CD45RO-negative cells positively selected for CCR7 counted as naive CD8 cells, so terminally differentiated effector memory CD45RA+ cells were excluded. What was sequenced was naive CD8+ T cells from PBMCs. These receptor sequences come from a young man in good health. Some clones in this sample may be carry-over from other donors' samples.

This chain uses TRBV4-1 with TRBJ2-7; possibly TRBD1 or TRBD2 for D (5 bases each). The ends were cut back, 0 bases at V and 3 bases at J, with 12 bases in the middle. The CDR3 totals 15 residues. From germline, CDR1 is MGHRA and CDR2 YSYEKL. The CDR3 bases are TGCGCCAGCAGCCAAGACGATTATGGGGGCTACGAGCAGTACTTC. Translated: CASSQDDYGGYEQYF.

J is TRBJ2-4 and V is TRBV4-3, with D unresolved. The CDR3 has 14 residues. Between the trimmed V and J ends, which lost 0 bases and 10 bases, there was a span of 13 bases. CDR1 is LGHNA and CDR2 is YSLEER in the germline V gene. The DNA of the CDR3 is TGCGCCAGCAGCCAAGAGGCAGGAATGAAAATTCAGTACTTC. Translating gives CASSQEAGMKIQYF.

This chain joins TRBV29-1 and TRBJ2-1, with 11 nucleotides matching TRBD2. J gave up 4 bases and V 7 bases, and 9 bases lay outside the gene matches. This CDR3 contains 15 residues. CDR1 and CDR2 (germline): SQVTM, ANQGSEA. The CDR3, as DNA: TGCAGCGCTAAACCACTAGCGGGAGCTTACAATGAGCAGTTCTTC. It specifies CSAKPLAGAYNEQFF.

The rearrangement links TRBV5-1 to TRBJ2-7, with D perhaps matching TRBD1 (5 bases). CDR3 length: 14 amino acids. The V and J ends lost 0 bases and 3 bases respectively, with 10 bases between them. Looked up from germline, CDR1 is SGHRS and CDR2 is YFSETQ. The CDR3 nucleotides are TGCGCCAGCAGCTTGGGACAGCCTATCTACGAGCAGTACTTC. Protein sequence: CASSLGQPIYEQYF.

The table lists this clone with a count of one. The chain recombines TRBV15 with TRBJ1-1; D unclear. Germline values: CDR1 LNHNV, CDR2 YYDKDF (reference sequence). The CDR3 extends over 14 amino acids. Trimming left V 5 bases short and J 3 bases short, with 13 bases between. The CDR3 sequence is CATSARTSHTEAFF. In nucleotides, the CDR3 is TGTGCCACCAGCGCACGGACGAGCCACACTGAAGCTTTCTTT. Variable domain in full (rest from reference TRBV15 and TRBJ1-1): DAMVIQNPRYQVTQFGKPVTLSCSQTLNHNVMYWYQQKSSQAPKLLFHYYDKDFNNEADTPDNFQSRRPNTSFCFLDIRSPGLGDTAMYLCATSARTSHTEAFFGQGTRLTVV.

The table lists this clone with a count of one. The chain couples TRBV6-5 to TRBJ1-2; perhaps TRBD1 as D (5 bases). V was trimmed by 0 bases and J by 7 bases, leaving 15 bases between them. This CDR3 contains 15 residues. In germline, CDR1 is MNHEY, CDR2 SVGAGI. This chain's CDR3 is CASSYSGGRATGYTF. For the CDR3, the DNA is TGTGCCAGCAGTTACTCGGGGGGGAGGGCGACTGGCTACACCTTC.

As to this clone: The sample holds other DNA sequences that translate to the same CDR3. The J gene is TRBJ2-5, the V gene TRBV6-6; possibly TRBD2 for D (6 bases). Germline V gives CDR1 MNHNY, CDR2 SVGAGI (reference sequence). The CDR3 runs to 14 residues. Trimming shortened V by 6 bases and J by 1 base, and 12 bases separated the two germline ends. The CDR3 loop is CASSPGLFQETQYF. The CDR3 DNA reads TGTGCCAGCAGCCCGGGACTCTTCCAAGAGACCCAGTACTTC.

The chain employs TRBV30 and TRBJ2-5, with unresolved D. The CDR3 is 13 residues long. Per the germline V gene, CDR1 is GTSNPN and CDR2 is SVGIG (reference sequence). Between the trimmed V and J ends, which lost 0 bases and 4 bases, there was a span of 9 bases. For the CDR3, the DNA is TGTGCCTGGAGTGTATCCCTTGGAGAGACCCAGTACTTC. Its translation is CAWSVSLGETQYF.